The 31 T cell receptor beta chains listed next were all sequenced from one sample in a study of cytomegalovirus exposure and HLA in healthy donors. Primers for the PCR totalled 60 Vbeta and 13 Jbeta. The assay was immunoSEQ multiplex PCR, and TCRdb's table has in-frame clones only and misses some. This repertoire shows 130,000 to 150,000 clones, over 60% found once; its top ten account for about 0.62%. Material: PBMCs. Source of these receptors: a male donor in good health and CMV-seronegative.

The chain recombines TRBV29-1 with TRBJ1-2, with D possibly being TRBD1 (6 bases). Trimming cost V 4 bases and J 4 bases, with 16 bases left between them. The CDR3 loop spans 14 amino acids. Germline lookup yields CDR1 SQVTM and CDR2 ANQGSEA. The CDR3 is CSVAKDSFVYGYTF. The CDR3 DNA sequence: TGCAGCGTTGCCAAGGACAGCTTTGTCTATGGCTACACCTTC.

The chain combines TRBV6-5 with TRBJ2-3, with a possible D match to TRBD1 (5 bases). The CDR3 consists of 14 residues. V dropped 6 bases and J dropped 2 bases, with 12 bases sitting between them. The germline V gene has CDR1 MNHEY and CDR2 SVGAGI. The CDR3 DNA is TGTGCCAGCAGACTACAGGCGCACACAGATACGCAGTATTTT. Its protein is CASRLQAHTDTQYF.

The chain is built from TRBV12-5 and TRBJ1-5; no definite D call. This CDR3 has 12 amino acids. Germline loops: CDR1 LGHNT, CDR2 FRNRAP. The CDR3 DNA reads TGTGCCTCCTCGGGAGGCAATCAGCCCCAGCATTTT. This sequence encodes CASSGGNQPQHF.

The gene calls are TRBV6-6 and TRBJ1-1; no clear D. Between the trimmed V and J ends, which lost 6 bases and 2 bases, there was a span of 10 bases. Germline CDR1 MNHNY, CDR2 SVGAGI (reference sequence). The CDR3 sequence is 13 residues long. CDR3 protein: CASSSQFNTEAFF. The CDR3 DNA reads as TGTGCCAGCAGCTCTCAGTTCAACACTGAAGCTTTCTTT.

The CDR3 protein is CASSFSRDNEKLFF. CDR3 in DNA: TGTGCCAGCAGTTTCAGCAGGGATAATGAAAAACTGTTTTTT. The gene calls are TRBV27 and TRBJ1-4; TRBD1 might be the D (5 bases). Per germline, CDR1 MNHEY and CDR2 SMNVEV (reference sequence). V lost 3 bases and J 4 bases, leaving 9 bases between the germline ends. The CDR3 totals 14 residues.

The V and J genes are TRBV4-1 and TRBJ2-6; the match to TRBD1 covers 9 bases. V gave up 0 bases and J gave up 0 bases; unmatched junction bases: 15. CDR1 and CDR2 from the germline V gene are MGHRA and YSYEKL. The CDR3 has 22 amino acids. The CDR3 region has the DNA TGCGCCAGCAGCCAAGAAAGTGATCGGGGACAGGGAACTGACTCTGGGGCCAACGTCCTGACTTTC. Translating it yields CASSQESDRGQGTDSGANVLTF.

CDR3 residues: CASSESDGYTF. In DNA form, the CDR3 reads TGTGCCAGCAGTGAATCGGATGGCTACACCTTC. The chain recombines TRBV25-1 with TRBJ1-2, with D unresolved. Germline V gives CDR1 MGHDK, CDR2 SYGVNS. Trimming stripped 1 base from V and 6 bases from J, with 3 bases between. The CDR3 spans 11 residues.

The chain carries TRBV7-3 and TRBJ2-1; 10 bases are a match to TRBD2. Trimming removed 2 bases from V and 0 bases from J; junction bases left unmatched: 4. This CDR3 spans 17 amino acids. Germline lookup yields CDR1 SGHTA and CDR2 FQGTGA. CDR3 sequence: CASSLQPSGSSYNEQFF. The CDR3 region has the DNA TGTGCCAGCAGCTTACAGCCTAGCGGGAGCTCCTACAATGAGCAGTTCTTC.

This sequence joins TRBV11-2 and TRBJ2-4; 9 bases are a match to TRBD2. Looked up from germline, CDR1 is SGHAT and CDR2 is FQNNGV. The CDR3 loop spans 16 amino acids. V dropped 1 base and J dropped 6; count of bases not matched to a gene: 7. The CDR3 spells CASSLGPGLAGNIQYF. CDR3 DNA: TGTGCCAGCAGCTTAGGGCCGGGACTAGCAGGAAACATTCAGTACTTC.

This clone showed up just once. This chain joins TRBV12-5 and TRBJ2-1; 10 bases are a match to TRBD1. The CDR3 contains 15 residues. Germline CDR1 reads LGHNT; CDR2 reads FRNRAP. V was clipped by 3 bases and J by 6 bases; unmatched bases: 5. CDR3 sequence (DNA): TGTGCTAGTGGTTTTGGGCGGACAGGGGGCAATGAGCAGTTCTTC. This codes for CASGFGRTGGNEQFF.

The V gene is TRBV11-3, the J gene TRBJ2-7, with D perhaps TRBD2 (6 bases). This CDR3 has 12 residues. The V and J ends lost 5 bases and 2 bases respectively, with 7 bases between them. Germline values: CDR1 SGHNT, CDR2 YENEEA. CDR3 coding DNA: TGTGCCAGCAGCCGCGGGGCCTACGAGCAGTACTTC. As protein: CASSRGAYEQYF.

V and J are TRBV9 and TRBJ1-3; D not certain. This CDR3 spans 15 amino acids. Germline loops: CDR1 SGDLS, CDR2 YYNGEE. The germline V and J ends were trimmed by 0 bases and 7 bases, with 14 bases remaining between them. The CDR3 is CASSVVGYQRNTIYF. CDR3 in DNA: TGTGCCAGCAGCGTAGTTGGTTACCAGAGGAACACCATATATTTT.

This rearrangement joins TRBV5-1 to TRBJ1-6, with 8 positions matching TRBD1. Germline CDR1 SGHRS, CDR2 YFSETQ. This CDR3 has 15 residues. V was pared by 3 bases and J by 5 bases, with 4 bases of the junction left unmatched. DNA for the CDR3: TGCGCCAGCAGCTACGGGACAGGCGATAATTCACCCCTCCACTTT. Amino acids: CASSYGTGDNSPLHF.

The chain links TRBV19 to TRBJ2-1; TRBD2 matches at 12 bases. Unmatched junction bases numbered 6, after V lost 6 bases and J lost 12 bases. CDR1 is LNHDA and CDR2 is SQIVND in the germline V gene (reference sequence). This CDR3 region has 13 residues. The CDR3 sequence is CASRLAGGAWQFF. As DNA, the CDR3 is TGTGCCAGTAGACTAGCGGGGGGTGCTTGGCAGTTCTTC.

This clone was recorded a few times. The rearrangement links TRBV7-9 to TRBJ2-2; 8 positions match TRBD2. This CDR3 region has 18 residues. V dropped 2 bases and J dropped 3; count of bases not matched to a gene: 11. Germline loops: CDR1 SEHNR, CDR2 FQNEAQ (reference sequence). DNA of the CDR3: TGTGCCAGCAGCTTACCCGGCCCTTGGCGGGAGGACACCGGGGAGCTGTTTTTT. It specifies CASSLPGPWREDTGELFF.

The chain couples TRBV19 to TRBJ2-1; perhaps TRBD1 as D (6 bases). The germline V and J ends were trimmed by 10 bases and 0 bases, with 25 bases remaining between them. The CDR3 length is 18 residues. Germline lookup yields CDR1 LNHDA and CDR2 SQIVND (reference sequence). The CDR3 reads CATTSIGLGATSYNEQFF. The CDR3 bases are TGTGCCACCACATCTATAGGGCTGGGGGCGACCTCCTACAATGAGCAGTTCTTC.

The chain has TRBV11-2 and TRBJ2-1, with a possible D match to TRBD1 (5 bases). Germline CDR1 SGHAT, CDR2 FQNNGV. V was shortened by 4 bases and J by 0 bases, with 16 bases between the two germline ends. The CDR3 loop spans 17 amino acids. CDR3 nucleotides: TGTGCCAGCAGCTCGCTCCCAGGGTCGTCCTCCTACAATGAGCAGTTCTTC. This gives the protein CASSSLPGSSSYNEQFF.

The CDR3 DNA reads TGTGCCAGCAGCTTAAATAACCATTTCGGGCAGGGATTACTCTACGAGCAGTACTTC. It specifies CASSLNNHFGQGLLYEQYF. This rearrangement joins TRBV7-9 to TRBJ2-5; D is perhaps TRBD1 (5 bases). The J call may be faulty, since TRBJ2-7 better matches the DNA end. Germline loops: CDR1 SEHNR, CDR2 FQNEAQ (reference sequence). The CDR3 has 19 amino acids.

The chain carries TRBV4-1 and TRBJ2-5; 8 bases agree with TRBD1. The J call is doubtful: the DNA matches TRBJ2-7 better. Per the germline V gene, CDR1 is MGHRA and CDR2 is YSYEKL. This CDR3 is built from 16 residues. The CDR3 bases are TGCGCCAGCAGCCAAGATCTATCCAGGGGGCAGTACGAGCAGTACTTC. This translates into CASSQDLSRGQYEQYF.

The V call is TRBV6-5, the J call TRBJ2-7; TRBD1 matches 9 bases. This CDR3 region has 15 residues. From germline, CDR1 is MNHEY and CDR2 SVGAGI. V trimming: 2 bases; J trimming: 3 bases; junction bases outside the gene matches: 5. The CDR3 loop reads CASSYAGTGFYEQYF. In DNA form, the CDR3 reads TGTGCCAGCAGTTACGCCGGGACAGGGTTCTACGAGCAGTACTTC.

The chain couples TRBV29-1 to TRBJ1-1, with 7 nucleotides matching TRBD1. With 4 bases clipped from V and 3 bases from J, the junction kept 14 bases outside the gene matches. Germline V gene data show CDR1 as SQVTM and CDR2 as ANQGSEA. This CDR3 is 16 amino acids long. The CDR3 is CSVGRGRGVMDTEAFF. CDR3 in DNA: TGCAGCGTTGGCCGGGGCAGGGGGGTGATGGACACTGAAGCTTTCTTT.

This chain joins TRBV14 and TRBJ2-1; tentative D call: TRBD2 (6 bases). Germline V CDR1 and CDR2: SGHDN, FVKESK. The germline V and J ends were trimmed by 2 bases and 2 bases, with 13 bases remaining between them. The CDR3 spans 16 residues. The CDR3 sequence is CASSQPGTGAYNEQFF. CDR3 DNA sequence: TGTGCCAGCAGCCAACCCGGGACGGGGGCCTACAATGAGCAGTTCTTC.

The CDR3 sequence: CASGSPSGDEMNTEAFF. The DNA for the CDR3 is TGTGCTAGTGGATCACCCTCGGGGGACGAAATGAACACTGAAGCTTTCTTT. The rearrangement links TRBV12-5 to TRBJ1-1; the D gene is possibly TRBD1 (5 bases). Looked up from germline, CDR1 is LGHNT and CDR2 is FRNRAP. This CDR3 region has 17 residues. V was trimmed by 6 bases and J by 0 bases, leaving 20 bases between them.

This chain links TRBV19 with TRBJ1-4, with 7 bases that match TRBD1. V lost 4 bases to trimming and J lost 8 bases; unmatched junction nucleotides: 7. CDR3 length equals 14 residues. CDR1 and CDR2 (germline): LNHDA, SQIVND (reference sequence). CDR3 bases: TGTGCCAGTAGTACGGGACAGATAAACGAAAAACTGTTTTTT. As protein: CASSTGQINEKLFF.

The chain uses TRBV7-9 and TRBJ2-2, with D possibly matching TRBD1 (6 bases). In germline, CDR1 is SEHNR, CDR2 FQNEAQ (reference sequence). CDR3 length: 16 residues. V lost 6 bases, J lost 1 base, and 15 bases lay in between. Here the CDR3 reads CASRKRQAMNTGELFF. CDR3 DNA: TGTGCCAGCAGAAAACGACAGGCGATGAACACCGGGGAGCTGTTTTTT.

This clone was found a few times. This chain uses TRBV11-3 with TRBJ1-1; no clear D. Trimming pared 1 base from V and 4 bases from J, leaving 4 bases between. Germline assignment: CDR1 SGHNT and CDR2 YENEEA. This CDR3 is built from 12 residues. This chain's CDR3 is CASSLGATEAFF. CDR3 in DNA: TGTGCCAGCAGCTTAGGGGCCACTGAAGCTTTCTTT.

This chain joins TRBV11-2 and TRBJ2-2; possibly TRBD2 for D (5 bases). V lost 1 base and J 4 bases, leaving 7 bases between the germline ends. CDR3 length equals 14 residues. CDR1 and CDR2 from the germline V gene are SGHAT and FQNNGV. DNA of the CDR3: TGTGCCAGCAGCTTAGGAGGGTTCACCGGGGAGCTGTTTTTT. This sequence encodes CASSLGGFTGELFF.

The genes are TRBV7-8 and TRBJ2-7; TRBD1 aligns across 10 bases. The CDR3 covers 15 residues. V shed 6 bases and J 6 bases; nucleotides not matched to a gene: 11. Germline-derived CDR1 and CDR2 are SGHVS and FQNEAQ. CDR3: CASRQPGQGSREQYF. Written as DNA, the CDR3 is TGTGCCAGCAGACAACCGGGACAGGGGTCTCGCGAGCAGTACTTC. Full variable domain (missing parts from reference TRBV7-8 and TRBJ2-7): GAGVSQSPRYKVAKRGQDVALRCDPISGHVSLFWYQQALGQGPEFLTYFQNEAQLDKSGLPSDRFFAERPEGSVSTLKIQRTQQEDSAVYLCASRQPGQGSREQYFGPGTRLTVT.

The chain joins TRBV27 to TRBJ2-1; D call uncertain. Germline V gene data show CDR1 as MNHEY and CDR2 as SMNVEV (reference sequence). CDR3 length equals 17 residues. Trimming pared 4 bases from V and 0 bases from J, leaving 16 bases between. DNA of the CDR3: TGTGCCAGCAGTTCGTTCGGTCAGCCTAGCTCCTACAATGAGCAGTTCTTC. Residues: CASSSFGQPSSYNEQFF.

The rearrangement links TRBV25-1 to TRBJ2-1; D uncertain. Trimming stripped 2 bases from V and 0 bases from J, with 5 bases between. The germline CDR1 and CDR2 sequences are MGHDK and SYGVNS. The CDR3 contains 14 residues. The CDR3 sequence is CASSEPSSYNEQFF. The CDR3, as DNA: TGTGCCAGCAGTGAACCGAGCTCCTACAATGAGCAGTTCTTC.

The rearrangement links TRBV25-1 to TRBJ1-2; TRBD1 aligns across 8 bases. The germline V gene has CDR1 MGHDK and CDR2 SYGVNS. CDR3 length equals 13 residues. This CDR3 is CAGLDRESGGYTF. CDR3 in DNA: TGTGCAGGACTGGACAGGGAAAGTGGTGGCTACACCTTC.